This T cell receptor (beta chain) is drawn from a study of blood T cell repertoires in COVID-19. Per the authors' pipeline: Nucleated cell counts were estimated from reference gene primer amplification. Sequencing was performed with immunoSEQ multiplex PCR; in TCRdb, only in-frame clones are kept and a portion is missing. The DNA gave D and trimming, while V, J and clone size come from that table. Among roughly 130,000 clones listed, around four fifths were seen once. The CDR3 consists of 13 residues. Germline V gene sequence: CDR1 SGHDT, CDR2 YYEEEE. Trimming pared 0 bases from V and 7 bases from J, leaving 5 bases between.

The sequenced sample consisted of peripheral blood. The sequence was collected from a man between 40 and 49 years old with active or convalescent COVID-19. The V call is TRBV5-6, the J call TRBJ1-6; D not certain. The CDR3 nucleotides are TGTGCCAGCAGCTTGGACTCAAATTCACCCCTCCACTTT. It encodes CASSLDSNSPLHF.